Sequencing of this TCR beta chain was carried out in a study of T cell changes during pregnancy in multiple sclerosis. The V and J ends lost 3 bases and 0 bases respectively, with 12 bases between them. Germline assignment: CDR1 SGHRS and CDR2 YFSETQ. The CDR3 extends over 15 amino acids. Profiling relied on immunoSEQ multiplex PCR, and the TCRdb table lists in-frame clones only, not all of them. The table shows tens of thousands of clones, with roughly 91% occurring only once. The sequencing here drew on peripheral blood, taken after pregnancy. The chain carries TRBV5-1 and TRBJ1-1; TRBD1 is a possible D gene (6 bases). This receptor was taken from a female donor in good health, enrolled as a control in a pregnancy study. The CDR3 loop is CASSSKQGMNTEAFF. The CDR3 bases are TGCGCCAGCAGCTCTAAACAGGGTATGAACACTGAAGCTTTCTTT.